This note documents a single TCR beta chain sequence. Per the authors' pipeline: The authors estimated nucleated cell counts from reference gene primer amplification. Assay: immunoSEQ multiplex PCR; the TCRdb copy retains only in-frame clones and omits some. That table supplies the V and J calls and clone size; D and trimming were determined from the DNA. Of around 170,000 clones listed, over 70% were seen once; the top ten hold around 14%. This specimen belongs to a study of blood T cell repertoires in COVID-19. Study at large: Samples came from the United States, Italy and Spain, spanning acute and convalescent COVID-19.

After removal of 5 bases from V and 10 bases from J, the junction contained 9 bases not matched to a gene. The CDR3 loop spans 13 amino acids. The germline V gene has CDR1 MNHEY and CDR2 SMNVEV (reference sequence). Participant-given clinical history determined each cohort assignment. Contact with a PCR-confirmed or clinician-diagnosed COVID-19 case occurred within 2 weeks of entry. The sequencing input was PBMCs or T cells enriched from blood (not recorded which). This sequence joins TRBV27 and TRBJ2-3, with 7 positions matching TRBD1. The sequence came from a man aged 55 to 69 who had been exposed to COVID-19. The DNA of the CDR3 is TGTGCCAGCAGTCCCAGCACAGGGGTGGCGCAGTATTTT. Its translation is CASSPSTGVAQYF.